Listed here are 10 T cell receptor beta chains from one sample, sequenced in a study of OX40 agonist ivuxolimab in advanced cancers. Assay: immunoSEQ multiplex PCR; the TCRdb copy retains only in-frame clones and omits some. The sample records 60,000 or so clones, approximately 82% being singletons. The sample consisted of CD4+ or CD8+ T cells sorted from blood, taken in a trial of the OX40 agonist ivuxolimab. These receptors originate from an adult with an advanced solid tumor such as melanoma, head and neck, liver or kidney cancer.

The rearrangement uses TRBV18 and TRBJ1-1, with 7 bases matching TRBD1. Unmatched junction bases numbered 18, after V lost 3 bases and J lost 5 bases. Germline V gene lookup returns CDR1 KGHSH and CDR2 LQKENI. The length of the CDR3 is 18 residues. CDR3 amino acids: CASSPDRQGLNLGTEAFF. Written as DNA, the CDR3 is TGTGCCAGCTCACCTGATCGACAGGGTCTCAATCTAGGTACTGAAGCTTTCTTT.

This sequence joins TRBV6-6 and TRBJ2-5, with TRBD2 identical over 10 bases. The V segment lost 0 bases and the J segment 5 bases; nucleotides outside the gene matches: 6. The germline CDR1 and CDR2 sequences are MNHNY and SVGAGI (reference sequence). The CDR3 is 16 amino acids. CDR3 protein: CASSYSQRGGLETQYF. CDR3 nucleotide sequence: TGTGCCAGCAGTTACTCGCAGCGGGGGGGCCTTGAGACCCAGTACTTC.

Only a few counts were recorded for this clone. This sequence joins TRBV7-2 and TRBJ2-3; D perhaps matches TRBD2 (6 bases). V dropped 5 bases and J dropped 3 bases, with 9 bases sitting between them. The CDR3 sequence is 13 residues long. Germline loops: CDR1 SGHTA, CDR2 FQGNSA. The DNA of the CDR3 is TGTGCCAGCAGCAGGCGGGGAACAGATACGCAGTATTTT. Amino acids: CASSRRGTDTQYF. The variable domain in full, completed from reference TRBV7-2 and TRBJ2-3, reads GAGVSQSPSNKVTEKGKDVELRCDPISGHTALYWYRQSLGQGLEFLIYFQGNSAPDKSGLPSDRFSAERTGGSVSTLTIQRTQQEDSAVYLCASSRRGTDTQYFGPGTRLTVL.

This clone appeared once. V and J are TRBV28 and TRBJ1-3; 9 positions agree with TRBD1. There are 15 residues in the CDR3. The germline CDR1 and CDR2 sequences are MDHEN and SYDVKM. Germline trimming cut 5 bases from V and 7 bases from J; bases unmatched to any gene: 9. Here the CDR3 reads CASSTEQGARNTIYF. The CDR3 coding sequence is TGTGCCAGCAGTACCGAACAGGGGGCTCGCAACACCATATATTTT.

V and J are TRBV7-9 and TRBJ2-2, with 9 bases aligning to TRBD2. Unmatched junction bases numbered 4, after V lost 5 bases and J lost 0 bases. Germline V lookup: CDR1 SEHNR, CDR2 FQNEAQ (reference sequence). This CDR3 is built from 16 residues. CDR3 residues: CASSPSGTPNTGELFF. In nucleotides, the CDR3 is TGTGCCAGCAGCCCTAGCGGGACACCGAACACCGGGGAGCTGTTTTTT. Complete variable domain (other parts from reference TRBV7-9 and TRBJ2-2): DTGVSQNPRHKITKRGQNVTFRCDPISEHNRLYWYRQTLGQGPEFLTYFQNEAQLEKSRLLSDRFSAERPKGSFSTLEIQRTEQGDSAMYLCASSPSGTPNTGELFFGEGSRLTVL.

The rearrangement links TRBV11-2 to TRBJ2-3; D not resolved. Trimming pared 3 bases from V and 0 bases from J, leaving 10 bases between. The CDR3 is 15 amino acids. The germline CDR1 and CDR2 sequences are SGHAT and FQNNGV. CDR3 bases: TGTGCCAGCAGCTTTGGTACGCCTAGCACAGATACGCAGTATTTT. It translates to CASSFGTPSTDTQYF. Filled out from reference TRBV11-2 and TRBJ2-3, the complete variable domain reads EAGVAQSPRYKIIEKRQSVAFWCNPISGHATLYWYQQILGQGPKLLIQFQNNGVVDDSQLPKDRFSAERLKGVDSTLKIQPAKLEDSAVYLCASSFGTPSTDTQYFGPGTRLTVL.

This clone appeared once. This chain joins TRBV9 and TRBJ2-3; TRBD2 aligns across 12 bases. Germline V gene sequence: CDR1 SGDLS, CDR2 YYNGEE. With 0 bases clipped from V and 2 bases from J, the junction kept 4 bases outside the gene matches. This CDR3 is 17 amino acids long. CDR3 sequence reads: CASSVDPSGGATDTQYF. The DNA of the CDR3 is TGTGCCAGCAGCGTAGACCCTAGCGGGGGGGCCACAGATACGCAGTATTTT.

The V gene is TRBV6-1, the J gene TRBJ1-2; 7 bases fit TRBD1. Per germline, CDR1 MNHNS and CDR2 SASEGT. Trimming cost V 5 bases and J 7 bases; bases outside gene matches: 13. This CDR3 comprises 15 residues. CDR3 sequence reads: CASSSGQAQVSGYTF. In nucleotides, the CDR3 is TGTGCCAGCAGTAGCGGACAGGCTCAAGTCTCTGGCTACACCTTC.

This clone was seen a handful of times. The rearrangement uses TRBV11-1 and TRBJ2-1; D remains ambiguous. The CDR3 runs to 15 residues. V gave up 3 bases and J gave up 0 bases, with 9 bases separating them. The germline V gene encodes CDR1 SGHAT and CDR2 FQDESV (reference sequence). This CDR3 is CASSLKPDSYNEQFF. The CDR3 nucleotides read TGTGCCAGCAGCTTGAAACCTGACTCCTACAATGAGCAGTTCTTC.

This clone was seen more than once but under ten times. The V call is TRBV19, the J call TRBJ1-5; the match to TRBD1 covers 7 bases. The CDR3 has 14 amino acids. Germline-derived CDR1 and CDR2 are LNHDA and SQIVND (reference sequence). Trimming cost V 3 bases and J 7 bases; bases outside gene matches: 6. CDR3 bases: TGTGCCAGTAGTATCATACAGGGGTCCCAGCCCCAGCATTTT. Translating gives CASSIIQGSQPQHF.